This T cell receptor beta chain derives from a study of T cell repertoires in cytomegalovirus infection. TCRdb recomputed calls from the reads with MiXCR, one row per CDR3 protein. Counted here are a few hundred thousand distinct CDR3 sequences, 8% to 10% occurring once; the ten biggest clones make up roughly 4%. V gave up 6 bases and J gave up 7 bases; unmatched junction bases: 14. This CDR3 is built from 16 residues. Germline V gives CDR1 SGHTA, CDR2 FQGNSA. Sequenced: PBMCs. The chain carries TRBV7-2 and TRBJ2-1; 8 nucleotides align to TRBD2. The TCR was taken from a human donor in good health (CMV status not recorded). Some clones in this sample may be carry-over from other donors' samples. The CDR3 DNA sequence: TGTGCCAGCAGACCGGGGGGGGGGCTGCAACCAAATGAGCAGTTCTTC. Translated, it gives CASRPGGGLQPNEQFF.